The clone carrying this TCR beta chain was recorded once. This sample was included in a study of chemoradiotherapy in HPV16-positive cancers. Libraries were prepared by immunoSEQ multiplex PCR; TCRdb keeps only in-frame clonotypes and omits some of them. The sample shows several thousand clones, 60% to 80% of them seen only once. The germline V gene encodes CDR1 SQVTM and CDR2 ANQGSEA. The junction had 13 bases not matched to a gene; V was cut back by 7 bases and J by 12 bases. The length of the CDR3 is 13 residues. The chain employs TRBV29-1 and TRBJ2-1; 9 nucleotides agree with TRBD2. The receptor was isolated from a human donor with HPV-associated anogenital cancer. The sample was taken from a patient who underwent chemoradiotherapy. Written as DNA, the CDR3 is TGCAGCGCCGCCTTAGCGGGAGAGGGGGTGCAGTTCTTC. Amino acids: CSAALAGEGVQFF.